The sequence of this T cell receptor beta chain was determined in a study of cytomegalovirus exposure and HLA in healthy donors. Study outcomes and limitations: In a later analysis, a missense DCLRE1C variant was linked to TCR beta V- and J-gene trimming. Donors were assumed by presence/absence analyses to have roughly uniform sequencing depth. The authors enumerated roughly 160 TCR beta chains as linked to cytomegalovirus.

PCR primers comprised 60 Vbeta and 13 Jbeta primers. Assay: immunoSEQ multiplex PCR; the TCRdb copy retains only in-frame clones and omits some. The repertoire has 150,000 to 190,000 clones, approximately 85% of them found once; the top ten carry about 2.3%. The ends lost 1 base at V and 5 bases at J; junction bases unmatched: 4. Looked up from germline, CDR1 is MNHNS and CDR2 is SASEGT. This CDR3 region has 14 residues. Comments on this clone: Its antigen is not identified.

The chain links TRBV6-1 to TRBJ2-7; TRBD1 matches at 8 bases. Specimen: PBMCs. The source is a woman between 18 and 30 years old in good health and CMV-seronegative. This CDR3 is CASSEGTGSHEQYF. The CDR3 DNA follows: TGTGCCAGCAGTGAAGGGACAGGGTCCCACGAGCAGTACTTC.